This TCR beta chain stems from a study of read filtering for tumor transcriptome and immune sequencing. Looking at the study overall: After DNase treatment, RNA was made into whole-transcriptome libraries. Findings and limits, study-wide: IR-seq captured clonotypes deeper and more reliably than RNA-seq. Single-read clonotypes: approximately 87% of IR-seq clonotypes (roughly 3.5% of reads), more than 70% of RNA-seq clonotypes (44.6% of reads). The CD138-negative fraction was mixed bone marrow immune cells, not pure T cells.

In germline, CDR1 is SGHAT, CDR2 FQNNGV. V lost 5 bases and J 7 bases, leaving 18 bases between the germline ends. This CDR3 has 15 residues. This library used roughly 370 ng RNA and molecular barcoded adaptors spanning alpha/delta and beta/gamma chains. MiXCR, applied by TCRdb to the reads, yields one record per CDR3 protein. The sample yields tens of thousands of distinct CDR3 sequences, under 20% seen once. There are many counts of this clonotype. Its antigen is unidentified. The chain links TRBV11-2 to TRBJ1-5; a weak D match, TRBD1 (6 bases). The sample comprised a population of CD138-negative cells sorted from bone marrow. The receptor's source is a donor at least 40 years old with multiple myeloma. DNA for the CDR3: TGTGCCAGCAGCCCACAGACAGGAGGAAAACAGCCCCAGCATTTT. Its protein product is CASSPQTGGKQPQHF.